This TCR beta chain was recorded in a study of T cells in Graves' hyperthyroidism and ophthalmopathy. The table lists this clonotype with many counts. Amplification of TCR beta CDR3 regions used RNA as the template. HTBI primers were used for first-round RT-PCR of the TCR CDR3. MiXCR, applied by TCRdb to the multiplex PCR reads, yields one record per CDR3 protein. This repertoire shows about 380,000 distinct CDR3 sequences, approximately 15% found once; its top ten account for 11%. A lack of ophthalmopathy progression within 18 months defined stable Graves' hyperthyroidism. Recently diagnosed hyperthyroidism of less than 2 months' duration affected patients aged 18 to 65. Clinical symptoms, serum thyroxine, TRAb, thyroid ultrasound and orbital computed tomography informed diagnoses. The TCR comes from a woman aged 55-69 years with Graves' hyperthyroidism. The specimen was blood.

CDR3 nucleotide sequence: TGCGCCAGCAGCGTCCTAGCGGGAGTACCCGATACGCAGTATTTT. Protein sequence: CASSVLAGVPDTQYF. The rearrangement joins TRBV5-1 to TRBJ2-3; 10 nucleotides align to TRBD2. CDR1 and CDR2 (germline): SGHRS, YFSETQ. The ends lost 4 bases at V and 6 bases at J; junction bases unmatched: 8. The CDR3 has 15 residues.